Each of the 14 T cell receptor beta chains below was sequenced from the same sample in a study of blood T cell repertoires in COVID-19. This table comes from immunoSEQ multiplex PCR, and its TCRdb copy is limited to in-frame clones, with some not included. The sample records around 74,000 clones, about 87% being singletons. The specimen was peripheral blood. The receptors were sampled from a man aged 50-59 years with active COVID-19.

This clone was counted a few times. This sequence joins TRBV6-1 and TRBJ2-1; 7 bases are shared with TRBD2. V gave up 2 bases and J gave up 0 bases; unmatched junction bases: 7. Germline V gives CDR1 MNHNS, CDR2 SASEGT. The CDR3 loop spans 17 amino acids. The CDR3: CASSEMPAGSSYNEQFF. The CDR3 nucleotides are TGTGCCAGCAGTGAAATGCCAGCGGGGAGCTCCTACAATGAGCAGTTCTTC.

The V gene is TRBV6-5, the J gene TRBJ2-7, with D perhaps matching TRBD2 (6 bases). Germline V gene data show CDR1 as MNHEY and CDR2 as SVGAGI. The CDR3 is 14 residues long. V lost 5 bases, J lost 2 bases, and 13 bases lay in between. The CDR3 sequence: CASSPTTRAYEQYF. CDR3 DNA sequence: TGTGCCAGCAGTCCGACGACTAGGGCCTACGAGCAGTACTTC.

The chain recombines TRBV6-5 with TRBJ2-1; tentatively, D is TRBD2 (5 bases). The CDR3 has 15 amino acids. Germline V lookup: CDR1 MNHEY, CDR2 SVGAGI. V lost 7 bases to trimming and J lost 0 bases, with 13 bases between them. CDR3 residues: CASKRTEDSYNEQFF. The CDR3 DNA sequence: TGTGCCAGCAAGAGGACGGAGGACTCCTACAATGAGCAGTTCTTC.

The chain couples TRBV9 to TRBJ2-2; TRBD1 agrees at 9 bases. Germline V lookup: CDR1 SGDLS, CDR2 YYNGEE. This CDR3 is 16 amino acids long. V lost 4 bases and J lost 7; bases outside the gene matches: 11. DNA of the CDR3: TGTGCCAGCAGCCTCGCCTGGGACAGGGCTGTCGGGGAGCTGTTTTTT. Translating it yields CASSLAWDRAVGELFF.

In this sample, this clone is medium-sized. The rearrangement links TRBV7-9 to TRBJ2-7; 8 nucleotides align to TRBD1. The CDR3 is 14 residues long. Trimming at V came to 6 bases and at J to 2 bases, leaving 6 bases not matched to a gene. CDR1 SEHNR and CDR2 FQNEAQ come from the germline V gene (reference sequence). The CDR3 loop is CASSLGQVAYEQYF. The CDR3 DNA reads as TGTGCCAGCAGTCTGGGACAGGTTGCCTACGAGCAGTACTTC.

The V call is TRBV27, the J call TRBJ1-2; D call uncertain. V lost 8 bases to trimming and J lost 1 base, with 11 bases between them. The V gene's germline CDR1 is MNHEY and CDR2 SMNVEV (reference sequence). This CDR3 spans 13 amino acids. The CDR3 loop is CASRGPGNYGYTF. DNA of the CDR3: TGTGCCAGCCGCGGGCCCGGTAACTATGGCTACACCTTC.

CDR3 sequence (DNA): TGTGCCAGCAGTGACTCGATTCTCACAGGGGACAGCTCCTATAATTCACCCCTCCACTTT. Protein product: CASSDSILTGDSSYNSPLHF. The chain carries TRBV6-4 and TRBJ1-6; 7 nucleotides align to TRBD1. The ends lost 0 bases at V and 0 bases at J; junction bases unmatched: 11. The germline CDR1 and CDR2 sequences are MRHNA and SNTAGT. The CDR3 runs to 20 residues.

This chain uses TRBV3-1 (or the pseudogene TRBV3-2) with TRBJ2-2, with 10 nucleotides matching TRBD2. The CDR3 runs to 15 residues. Per the germline V gene, CDR1 is LGHDT and CDR2 is YNNKEL (reference sequence). Trimming at V came to 4 bases and at J to 5 bases, leaving 4 bases not matched to a gene. The CDR3 coding sequence is TGTGCCAGCAGCCCCTCGGGACTAGCGACCGGGGAGCTGTTTTTT. Translating gives CASSPSGLATGELFF.

The rearrangement uses TRBV25-1 and TRBJ2-2, with TRBD2 matching over 14 bases. The V gene's germline CDR1 is MGHDK and CDR2 SYGVNS. Trimming cost V 11 bases and J 4 bases; bases outside gene matches: 9. This CDR3 comprises 16 residues. CDR3 nucleotide sequence: TGTGCCCGGGGACTAGCGGGAGATCGGGTCACCGGGGAGCTGTTTTTT. It translates to CARGLAGDRVTGELFF.

This chain connects TRBV6-5 to TRBJ1-2, with 10 positions matching TRBD1. CDR1 and CDR2 (germline): MNHEY, SVGAGI. The length of the CDR3 is 14 residues. V lost 7 bases to trimming and J lost 6 bases; unmatched junction nucleotides: 8. The CDR3 here is CASTRQGALNGYTF. The CDR3 coding sequence is TGTGCCAGCACGCGACAGGGGGCTCTGAATGGCTACACCTTC.

The sample holds a few counts of this clone. The V and J genes are TRBV5-4 and TRBJ2-7, with 8 nucleotides matching TRBD2. Trimming took 1 base from V and 6 from J; bases not matched to a gene: 9. There are 15 residues in the CDR3. Germline V gives CDR1 SGHNT, CDR2 YYREEE (reference sequence). The CDR3 DNA reads TGTGCCAGCAGCTTGAACTCAGCGGGAGATAGCGAGCAGTACTTC. Translated: CASSLNSAGDSEQYF.

The rearrangement uses TRBV28 and TRBJ1-2, with TRBD1 matching 7 bases. With V trimmed by 4 bases and J by 6 bases, 2 bases remained unmatched. CDR3 size: 12 residues. The germline V gene has CDR1 MDHEN and CDR2 SYDVKM. CDR3 in DNA: TGTGCCAGCAGTTCTCAGGGGGATGGCTACACCTTC. Translating gives CASSSQGDGYTF.

This chain joins TRBV3-1 (or the pseudogene TRBV3-2) and TRBJ2-2; D ambiguous. V was clipped by 1 base and J by 0 bases, with 3 bases between them. The CDR3 is 14 amino acids. CDR1 is LGHDT, CDR2 YNNKEL, per germline (reference sequence). CDR3: CASSQVTNTGELFF. CDR3 coding DNA: TGTGCCAGCAGCCAAGTCACGAACACCGGGGAGCTGTTTTTT.

The rearrangement uses TRBV5-1 and TRBJ2-1; D possibly corresponds to TRBD2 (7 bases). Germline V gives CDR1 SGHRS, CDR2 YFSETQ. Trimming left V 2 bases short and J 8 bases short, with 20 bases between. This CDR3 has 16 amino acids. This chain's CDR3 is CASSLGYGGAQDEQFF. The CDR3 DNA is TGCGCCAGCAGCTTAGGTTATGGGGGGGCGCAGGATGAGCAGTTCTTC.